The rows below give T cell receptor beta chains drawn from one sample of a study of blood T cells in healthy people across ages. TCRdb independently ran MiXCR on the 5' RACE reads; one entry per CDR3 protein. The sample lists over 1.5 million distinct CDR3 sequences; 40% to 55% were seen once. The source material was blood. These receptor sequences come from a middle-aged woman in good health. Both conserved end residues are part of each CDR3. The D gene is left open where the match is weak. Expanded clones get a size class; other rows say once, few or many, or leave the size out.

v_gene	d_gene	j_gene	abundance	CDR3nt	CDR3aa
TRBV5-1	NA	TRBJ2-1	few	TGCGCCAGCAGCTTGGGACCTACTCGGGGAGACTACAATGAGCAGTTCTTC	CASSLGPTRGDYNEQFF
TRBV6-2/TRBV6-3	NA	TRBJ2-5	few	TGTGCCAGCAGTTCCGCCCGGGAACTCCAAGAGACCCAGTACTTC	CASSSARELQETQYF
TRBV11-1	NA	TRBJ2-5	NA	TGTGCCAGCAGCCCGGAAGCGGGTTGGACAGAGACCCAGTACTTC	CASSPEAGWTETQYF
TRBV12-3/TRBV12-4	NA	TRBJ2-5	NA	TGTGCCAGCAGTGTAGACGGGAAAGAGACCCAGTACTTC	CASSVDGKETQYF
TRBV7-2	NA	TRBJ1-6	NA	TGTGCCAGCAGCTTGGGAGCTCCCAATTCACCCCTCCACTTT	CASSLGAPNSPLHF
TRBV20-1	NA	TRBJ1-2	NA	TGCAGTGCTAGATTACGGGGGGAACTCTCAGCTAACTATGGCTACACCTTC	CSARLRGELSANYGYTF
TRBV9	TRBD1	TRBJ1-4	NA	TGTGCCAGCAGCAACCGACAGGGTAGTGAAAAACTGTTTTTT	CASSNRQGSEKLFF
TRBV7-9	NA	TRBJ2-3	NA	TGTGCCAGCAGCTTAGCCGGACTAACGACAGATACGCAGTATTTT	CASSLAGLTTDTQYF
TRBV5-1	TRBD1	TRBJ1-1	few	TGCGCCAGCAGGGACAGGGCTTTGGACACTGAAGCTTTCTTT	CASRDRALDTEAFF
TRBV20-1	TRBD2	TRBJ2-5	once	TGCAGTGCTAGAGGTCTAGCGGGGGGGCCTGTGGAGACCCAGTACTTC	CSARGLAGGPVETQYF
TRBV20-1	NA	TRBJ2-7	NA	TGCAGTGCTAGAGATCAAAGCGGGCGGACCTACGAGCAGTACTTC	CSARDQSGRTYEQYF
TRBV7-9	TRBD2	TRBJ2-1	NA	TGTGCCAGCAGCTTAGTATCAATAAGGGAGGGCTACAATGAGCAGTTCTTC	CASSLVSIREGYNEQFF
TRBV11-2	NA	TRBJ2-7	NA	TGTGCCAGCAGCCCCCAGGCCACAGCGGGCTACGAGCAGTACTTC	CASSPQATAGYEQYF
TRBV6-2/TRBV6-3	NA	TRBJ2-1	few	TGTGCCAGCAGCCCCGACAGTGCCTACAATGAGCAGTTCTTC	CASSPDSAYNEQFF
TRBV15	NA	TRBJ2-3	NA	TGTGCCACCAGCAGAGATTTGGGAGATACGCAGTATTTT	CATSRDLGDTQYF
TRBV29-1	TRBD2	TRBJ2-7	NA	TGCAGTCTAACTAGCGGGGGGGATGCTGAGCAGTACTTC	CSLTSGGDAEQYF
TRBV9	NA	TRBJ2-3	many	TGTGCCAGCGGCAGGGGGGGGGCCTTCGATACGCAGTATTTT	CASGRGGAFDTQYF
TRBV15	NA	TRBJ1-5	NA	TGTGCCACCAGCAGAGAAGAGTTAGGACAGCCCCAGCATTTT	CATSREELGQPQHF
TRBV6-1	NA	TRBJ2-7	NA	TGTGTCAGCCTACGTGGCACGGAACTCCGCTCCTACAATGAGCAGTACTTC	CVSLRGTELRSYNEQYF
TRBV27	TRBD1	TRBJ2-1	NA	TGTGCCAGCAGCACCAGGGGGCAACAGTTCTTC	CASSTRGQQFF
TRBV20-1	NA	TRBJ2-1	NA	TGCAGTGCTAGATGGGGGGGGGCCAGAGATGAGCAGTTCTTC	CSARWGGARDEQFF
TRBV6-2/TRBV6-3	TRBD2	TRBJ2-3	NA	TGTGCCAGCACCCCAGACCGCTCGAGCGGGAATACGCGGTATTTT	CASTPDRSSGNTRYF
TRBV27	TRBD1	TRBJ2-4	few	TGTGCCAGCAGCTCCCGGGGACAGGGGATTCCGTCCTTAGCCAAAAACATTCAGTACTTC	CASSSRGQGIPSLAKNIQYF
TRBV27	NA	TRBJ2-7	few	TGTGCCAGCAGTTTATCGGCAGACAGACCCTACGAGCAGTACTTC	CASSLSADRPYEQYF
TRBV19	TRBD2	TRBJ2-1	few	TGTGCCAGTAGGGGACTAGCGGTAAACAATGAGCAGTTCTTC	CASRGLAVNNEQFF
TRBV24-1	TRBD1	TRBJ2-7	NA	TGTGCCACCAGTGGTAACAGGGGGCGAAGCTCCTACAATGAGCAGTACTTC	CATSGNRGRSSYNEQYF
TRBV7-9	NA	TRBJ2-7	NA	TGTGCCAGCAGCTCCACGACTAGAGCCCCAACCTACGAGCAGTACTTC	CASSSTTRAPTYEQYF
TRBV7-2	NA	TRBJ2-3	many	TGTGCCAGCAGCTTAGGTCGAGATACGCAGTATTTT	CASSLGRDTQYF
TRBV7-8	TRBD2	TRBJ2-3	few	TGTGCCAGCACCGTCTTAGGCACTAGCGGGGGCACAGATACGCAGTATTTT	CASTVLGTSGGTDTQYF
TRBV28	NA	TRBJ1-2	NA	TGTGCCAGCAAAACAACCGGGACCGGAGGCTATGGCTACACCTTC	CASKTTGTGGYGYTF
TRBV4-3	TRBD2	TRBJ2-7	NA	TGCGCCAGCAGCCAAGATCAGGCGGGGGGGTACGAGCAGTACTTC	CASSQDQAGGYEQYF
TRBV27	NA	TRBJ2-3	NA	TGTGCCAGCAGTTTATCGGACTCCGGTGATACGCAGTATTTT	CASSLSDSGDTQYF
TRBV20-1	NA	TRBJ2-1	NA	TGCAGTGCAGCGGACGGCCGCTTATCCTACAATGAGCAGTTCTTC	CSAADGRLSYNEQFF
TRBV7-9	NA	TRBJ1-2	NA	TGTGCCAGCAGCTTAAATAACGATCTGAGCTATGGCTACACCTTC	CASSLNNDLSYGYTF
TRBV3-1	NA	TRBJ1-2	NA	TGTGCCAGCAGCCCTAGACCATGGGAAGGCTACACCTTC	CASSPRPWEGYTF
TRBV20-1	TRBD2	TRBJ2-1	NA	TGCAGTGCCGTTCTAGCGGGGGCGCGATACAATGAGCAGTTCTTC	CSAVLAGARYNEQFF
TRBV20-1	NA	TRBJ1-1	NA	TGCAGTGCTACCAGGGGTCCCCCGGGCACTGAAGCTTTCTTT	CSATRGPPGTEAFF